The 18 T cell receptor beta chains listed next were all sequenced from one sample in a study of PD-1 blockade in classical Hodgkin lymphoma. The protocol was immunoSEQ multiplex PCR, while the TCRdb copy is restricted to in-frame clones and leaves out a portion. The profile covers tens of thousands of clones, with roughly 80% appearing a single time and around 8% taken by the ten largest. Every one of the patients relapsed after autologous stem cell transplantation (brentuximab vedotin exposure was variable). The sample was peripheral blood mononuclear cells (PBMCs), taken before the second cycle of nivolumab. The receptors were gathered from a human donor with classical Hodgkin lymphoma.

This rearrangement joins TRBV6-1 to TRBJ1-5; D is ambiguous. The V and J ends lost 6 bases and 1 base respectively, with 13 bases between them. Germline V gives CDR1 MNHNS, CDR2 SASEGT. The CDR3 runs 15 residues. CDR3 in amino acids: CASSRQQQSNQPQHF. The CDR3, as DNA: TGTGCCAGCAGCCGTCAACAACAGAGCAATCAGCCCCAGCATTTT.

The sample holds one count of this clone. CDR3 sequence: CASSARDRAPEQYF. The CDR3 DNA reads TGTGCCAGCAGCGCCCGGGACAGGGCACCCGAGCAGTACTTC. This sequence joins TRBV5-5 and TRBJ2-7; 9 positions agree with TRBD1. V lost 4 bases, J lost 6 bases, and 8 bases stayed unmatched. The length of the CDR3 is 14 residues. Per germline, CDR1 SGHKS and CDR2 YYEKEE (reference sequence).

This rearrangement joins TRBV19 to TRBJ2-1, with D tentatively TRBD1 (6 bases). Per germline, CDR1 LNHDA and CDR2 SQIVND (reference sequence). V was trimmed by 4 bases and J by 0 bases, leaving 10 bases between them. This CDR3 has 15 residues. CDR3 nucleotide sequence: TGTGCCAGTAGTAGGTGGGGGCCCTCCTACAATGAGCAGTTCTTC. This codes for CASSRWGPSYNEQFF.

The CDR3 DNA reads as TGTGCCAGCAGTTTTGGGAGTCAGGATGGCTACACCTTC. As protein: CASSFGSQDGYTF. This chain uses TRBV6-6 with TRBJ1-2, with D uncertain. Germline CDR1 reads MNHNY; CDR2 reads SVGAGI (reference sequence). This CDR3 contains 13 residues. V gave up 4 bases and J gave up 6 bases, with 12 bases separating them.

The rearrangement uses TRBV28 and TRBJ1-1; TRBD1 might be the D (5 bases). The CDR3 length is 11 residues. Looked up from germline, CDR1 is MDHEN and CDR2 is SYDVKM. The CDR3: CFKGANTEAFF. Here the CDR3 DNA reads TGTTTCAAAGGGGCGAACACTGAAGCTTTCTTT.

The gene calls are TRBV4-1 and TRBJ2-7; the D gene is possibly TRBD1 (5 bases). The CDR3 spans 15 residues. Germline CDR1 and CDR2: MGHRA and YSYEKL. Trimming took off 0 bases at V and 1 base at J, with 10 bases between the two ends. Here the CDR3 reads CASSQDQGGSYEQYF. The CDR3 nucleotides are TGCGCCAGCAGCCAAGATCAGGGCGGATCCTACGAGCAGTACTTC.

This chain uses TRBV5-8 with TRBJ1-1, with a possible D match to TRBD1 (6 bases). The CDR3 runs to 14 residues. From germline, CDR1 is SGHTS and CDR2 YDEGEE. Trimming removed 2 bases at V and 1 base at J, with 9 bases between. DNA for the CDR3: TGTGCCAGCAGCTTCCGGGGACAGAACACTGAAGCTTTCTTT. It encodes CASSFRGQNTEAFF.

The J gene is TRBJ2-5, the V gene TRBV11-2; D ambiguous. Trimming shortened V by 0 bases and J by 5 bases, and 7 bases separated the two germline ends. Germline V gives CDR1 SGHAT, CDR2 FQNNGV. This CDR3 is built from 13 residues. The CDR3 region is CASSLEKYETQYF. The DNA of the CDR3 is TGTGCCAGCAGCTTAGAGAAGTATGAGACCCAGTACTTC.

J is TRBJ2-5 and V is TRBV9; D tentatively fits TRBD1 or TRBD2 (5 bases each). The CDR3 totals 14 residues. Germline V gene data show CDR1 as SGDLS and CDR2 as YYNGEE. V was shortened by 3 bases and J by 5 bases, with 14 bases between the two germline ends. This CDR3 reads CASSGGVGRETQYF. The CDR3 coding sequence is TGTGCCAGCAGCGGAGGGGTGGGCAGGGAGACCCAGTACTTC.

The chain has TRBV4-2 and TRBJ2-7; 8 nucleotides agree with TRBD1. This CDR3 region has 14 residues. Per germline, CDR1 LGHNA and CDR2 YNFKEQ. V shed 4 bases, J shed 2 bases, and the junction held 4 bases outside the gene matches. Here the CDR3 DNA reads TGTGCCAGCAGCCGAGAGGACAGGGCCTACGAGCAGTACTTC. As protein: CASSREDRAYEQYF.

This chain links TRBV5-1 with TRBJ1-1, with D possibly TRBD1 on 5 matching bases. From germline, CDR1 is SGHRS and CDR2 YFSETQ. V lost 0 bases, J lost 0 bases, and 9 bases lay in between. The CDR3 is 15 amino acids. The CDR3, as DNA: TGCGCCAGCAGCTTGGGGGGACGGATGAACACTGAAGCTTTCTTT. It codes for CASSLGGRMNTEAFF.

This clone came up once. The chain uses TRBV5-4 and TRBJ2-4; possible D gene TRBD2, 7 bases. Trimming took off 2 bases at V and 8 bases at J, with 20 bases between the two ends. The CDR3 has 16 residues. The germline V gene encodes CDR1 SGHNT and CDR2 YYREEE (reference sequence). The CDR3 reads CASSFQRGAGIDIQYF. The CDR3 coding sequence is TGTGCCAGCAGCTTTCAACGGGGGGCTGGGATTGACATTCAGTACTTC.

Written as DNA, the CDR3 is TGTGCCAGCAGGAACAGGGGTACTAATGAAAAACTGTTTTTT. Residues: CASRNRGTNEKLFF. The rearrangement uses TRBV6-5 and TRBJ1-4, with 7 bases identical to TRBD1. The CDR3 runs to 14 residues. CDR1 MNHEY and CDR2 SVGAGI come from the germline V gene. V shed 6 bases and J 2 bases; nucleotides not matched to a gene: 3.

The V call is TRBV10-2, the J call TRBJ1-5; D is possibly TRBD1 (6 bases). From germline, CDR1 is WSHSY and CDR2 SAAADI. V was clipped by 5 bases and J by 2 bases, with 13 bases between them. The CDR3 runs 15 residues. CDR3 region: CASSPDSVGNQPQHF. The DNA for the CDR3 is TGCGCCAGCAGTCCGGACAGTGTAGGCAATCAGCCCCAGCATTTT.

This clone was detected only a few times. The chain employs TRBV9 and TRBJ2-1, with a weak D call TRBD2 (6 bases). There are 14 residues in the CDR3. Germline V gene sequence: CDR1 SGDLS, CDR2 YYNGEE. V lost 1 base, J lost 6 bases, and 11 bases lay in between. The CDR3 DNA reads as TGTGCCAGCAGCGTATACGGGACTTTCAATGAGCAGTTCTTC. This gives the protein CASSVYGTFNEQFF.

This rearrangement joins TRBV19 to TRBJ2-4; D is undetermined. Trimming took 3 bases from V and 8 from J, leaving 14 bases between them. Germline CDR1 and CDR2: LNHDA and SQIVND (reference sequence). This CDR3 contains 14 residues. The CDR3 loop reads CASSMNALADIQYF. The DNA of the CDR3 is TGTGCCAGTAGTATGAATGCATTGGCAGACATTCAGTACTTC. Filled out from reference TRBV19 and TRBJ2-4, the complete variable domain reads DGGITQSPKYLFRKEGQNVTLSCEQNLNHDAMYWYRQDPGQGLRLIYYSQIVNDFQKGDIAEGYSVSREKKESFPLTVTSAQKNPTAFYLCASSMNALADIQYFGAGTRLSVL.

This rearrangement joins TRBV5-4 to TRBJ2-5; 8 bases agree with TRBD2. This CDR3 has 15 residues. Germline CDR1 reads SGHNT; CDR2 reads YYREEE (reference sequence). The V and J ends lost 3 bases and 5 bases, in that order; junction bases with no gene match: 9. The CDR3 is CASSSPRTSLETQYF. CDR3 DNA: TGTGCCAGCAGCTCACCACGGACTAGCTTGGAGACCCAGTACTTC.

This chain uses TRBV28 with TRBJ2-1; 9 bases are a match to TRBD1. The CDR3 extends over 15 amino acids. V lost 3 bases, J lost 11 bases, and 11 bases stayed unmatched. Germline-derived CDR1 and CDR2 are MDHEN and SYDVKM. The CDR3 nucleotides read TGTGCCAGCAGTTTGGGGGGGACAGGGAGTGGGCAGCAGTTCTTC. Translation gives CASSLGGTGSGQQFF.